The 16 T cell receptor beta chains below all came from one sample that was sequenced in a study of graft-versus-host responses after intestinal transplantation. TCRdb's copy holds only in-frame clones and misses some; the assay was immunoSEQ multiplex PCR. Of about 40,000 clones detected, about 92% appear once; the ten largest clones hold around 3.6%. Specimen: PBMCs, collected almost 750 days after intestinal transplantation. These receptors were obtained from a human patient who received an intestinal transplant, so some T cells may come from the graft donor.

V and J are TRBV6-5 and TRBJ2-2; D is perhaps TRBD2 (7 bases). CDR1 MNHEY and CDR2 SVGAGI come from the germline V gene. Trimming took off 4 bases at V and 9 bases at J, with 12 bases between the two ends. The CDR3 has 13 residues. This CDR3 reads CASSSRGGRELFF. In DNA form, the CDR3 reads TGTGCCAGCAGTTCTAGGGGGGGGCGGGAGCTGTTTTTT.

The chain combines TRBV4-1 with TRBJ2-1; no reliable D call. There are 13 residues in the CDR3. V lost 0 bases and J lost 10, with 10 bases in between. Per the germline V gene, CDR1 is MGHRA and CDR2 is YSYEKL. CDR3 region: CASSQEAATEQFF. The CDR3 DNA reads TGCGCCAGCAGCCAAGAGGCGGCCACCGAGCAGTTCTTC.

The chain carries TRBV6-1 and TRBJ2-7, with D possibly TRBD2 on 6 matching bases. The germline V and J ends were trimmed by 7 bases and 1 base, with 17 bases remaining between them. This CDR3 contains 15 residues. Germline V gene lookup returns CDR1 MNHNS and CDR2 SASEGT. The CDR3: CASKGYGSVSYEQYF. The CDR3 coding sequence is TGTGCCAGCAAGGGTTACGGGAGTGTTTCCTACGAGCAGTACTTC.

This sequence joins TRBV6-1 and TRBJ2-7; perhaps TRBD2 as D (5 bases). Per the germline V gene, CDR1 is MNHNS and CDR2 is SASEGT. V lost 2 bases to trimming and J lost 4 bases, with 12 bases between them. The CDR3 length is 14 residues. CDR3 amino acids: CASSEPRTFYEQYF. DNA for the CDR3: TGTGCCAGCAGTGAACCTCGGACTTTTTACGAGCAGTACTTC.

V usage is TRBV11-2 and J usage is TRBJ2-4; D perhaps matches TRBD1 (5 bases). V gave up 0 bases and J gave up 1 base, with 16 bases separating them. The CDR3 is 18 amino acids. The V gene's germline CDR1 is SGHAT and CDR2 FQNNGV. For the CDR3, the DNA is TGTGCCAGCAGCTTAGAGGCTAGGCAGGGTGTGGCCAAAAACATTCAGTACTTC. Translated: CASSLEARQGVAKNIQYF.

This chain connects TRBV6-5 to TRBJ2-6; 11 positions agree with TRBD2. Per the germline V gene, CDR1 is MNHEY and CDR2 is SVGAGI. This CDR3 is 16 amino acids long. Trimming at V came to 2 bases and at J to 3 bases, leaving 0 bases not matched to a gene. CDR3 amino acids: CASSYTSGSGANVLTF. The DNA of the CDR3 is TGTGCCAGCAGTTACACTAGCGGGAGTGGGGCCAACGTCCTGACTTTC.

V and J are TRBV27 and TRBJ2-7; D uncertain. The CDR3 length is 13 residues. Trimming shortened V by 6 bases and J by 2 bases, and 11 bases separated the two germline ends. The germline CDR1 and CDR2 sequences are MNHEY and SMNVEV (reference sequence). The CDR3 DNA sequence: TGTGCCAGCAGGGCCGAGGTCCCCTACGAGCAGTACTTC. It yields the protein CASRAEVPYEQYF.

The rearrangement uses TRBV29-1 and TRBJ2-1, with 10 bases identical to TRBD2. CDR1 SQVTM and CDR2 ANQGSEA come from the germline V gene. The V segment lost 5 bases and the J segment 8 bases; nucleotides outside the gene matches: 9. The CDR3 sequence is 14 residues long. The CDR3 here is CSVYVSGRSDEQFF. In DNA, the CDR3 is TGCAGCGTTTACGTTAGCGGGAGGTCGGATGAGCAGTTCTTC.

The rearrangement links TRBV18 to TRBJ1-5; D not resolved. In germline, CDR1 is KGHSH, CDR2 LQKENI. This CDR3 comprises 16 residues. V dropped 4 bases and J dropped 0 bases, with 13 bases sitting between them. In DNA form, the CDR3 reads TGTGCCAGCTCACGAGGAGACCCTGATAGCAATCAGCCCCAGCATTTT. Its protein product is CASSRGDPDSNQPQHF.

The chain uses TRBV11-1 and TRBJ2-5; D gene ambiguous. There are 16 residues in the CDR3. Trimming removed 1 base from V and 1 base from J, with 13 bases in between. Per the germline V gene, CDR1 is SGHAT and CDR2 is FQDESV (reference sequence). Written as DNA, the CDR3 is TGTGCCAGCAGCTTAGTGGGGTTTGCGGTCCAAGAGACCCAGTACTTC. This sequence encodes CASSLVGFAVQETQYF.

V gene TRBV7-2 combines with J gene TRBJ2-1; 9 nucleotides agree with TRBD2. V trimming: 1 base; J trimming: 0 bases; junction bases outside the gene matches: 4. The CDR3 has 17 residues. CDR1 and CDR2 (germline): SGHTA, FQGNSA. The CDR3 sequence is CASSLVVGLASYNEQFF. CDR3 bases: TGTGCCAGCAGCTTAGTTGTGGGACTAGCCTCCTACAATGAGCAGTTCTTC. Drawing the rest from reference TRBV7-2 and TRBJ2-1, the complete variable domain is GAGVSQSPSNKVTEKGKDVELRCDPISGHTALYWYRQSLGQGLEFLIYFQGNSAPDKSGLPSDRFSAERTGGSVSTLTIQRTQQEDSAVYLCASSLVVGLASYNEQFFGPGTRLTVL.

The V and J genes are TRBV6-1 and TRBJ2-1; no definite D call. Between the trimmed V and J ends, which lost 3 bases and 9 bases, there was a span of 12 bases. Germline V gene lookup returns CDR1 MNHNS and CDR2 SASEGT. The CDR3 contains 13 residues. The CDR3 DNA follows: TGTGCCAGCAGTGAGCTTTCTATAACTGAGCAGTTCTTC. Translated: CASSELSITEQFF.

As concerns this clone: Other DNA sequences in this sample translate to the same CDR3. The V gene is TRBV5-1, the J gene TRBJ2-5, with 7 bases lining up with TRBD2. Trimming removed 4 bases from V and 4 bases from J; junction bases left unmatched: 7. The length of the CDR3 is 14 residues. In germline, CDR1 is SGHRS, CDR2 YFSETQ. CDR3 loop: CASSPGGSGETQYF. The CDR3 coding sequence is TGCGCCAGCAGCCCCGGGGGGAGCGGAGAGACCCAGTACTTC.

The rearrangement uses TRBV6-1 and TRBJ2-1; D not certain. The CDR3 has 11 residues. Trimming removed 7 bases at V and 5 bases at J, with 6 bases between. The V gene's germline CDR1 is MNHNS and CDR2 SASEGT. CDR3 protein: CASTYNNEQFF. The CDR3, as DNA: TGTGCCAGCACCTATAACAATGAGCAGTTCTTC.

This clone was counted a single time. The V and J genes are TRBV28 and TRBJ2-7, with a weak D call TRBD1 (5 bases). The CDR3 length is 13 residues. In germline, CDR1 is MDHEN, CDR2 SYDVKM. V was shortened by 5 bases and J by 7 bases, with 15 bases between the two germline ends. CDR3 nucleotide sequence: TGTGCCAGCAGTCCACCCCCACAGGTAGAGCAGTACTTC. It specifies CASSPPPQVEQYF.

The chain joins TRBV6-1 to TRBJ2-5; either TRBD1 or TRBD2 may supply D (5 bases each). Trimming took off 7 bases at V and 5 bases at J, with 14 bases between the two ends. Germline CDR1 is MNHNS and CDR2 is SASEGT. The CDR3 loop spans 13 amino acids. The CDR3 is CASTEGSTETQYF. The CDR3 DNA sequence: TGTGCCAGCACCGAGGGGAGCACCGAGACCCAGTACTTC.